Listed here is a single T cell receptor beta chain. Its target is unknown. CDR1 SGHVS and CDR2 FNYEAQ come from the germline V gene. The V end lost 5 bases, the J end lost 13 bases, and 20 bases lay between the germline ends. This CDR3 has 13 amino acids. This sample stems from a study of Ad26.COV2.S vaccination and SARS-CoV-2 variants. Findings and caveats of the study: An underestimation of total T cell responses may have resulted from the TCR breadth and depth analyses.

Treatment specified: around 19 received Ad26.COV2.S at low or high dose, single or two shots; roughly five received placebo; per-sample allocation not given. At day 63 after the first vaccine or placebo injection, samples were drawn. In Boston, an adult donor aged 18-55 years took part. Only in-frame clones appear in the TCRdb table, and some are missing; sequencing was by immunoSEQ multiplex PCR. The sample yields fewer than 400,000 clones, 88% seen once. The rearrangement joins TRBV7-6 to TRBJ2-5; a possible D gene is TRBD2 (6 bases). This sample comprised peripheral blood, obtained in a trial of Ad26.COV2.S vaccine versus placebo. The TCR comes from a person between 18 and 65 years old who received the Ad26.COV2.S COVID-19 vaccine or a placebo. The CDR3 reads CASSPSLDWGLYF. The DNA of the CDR3 is TGTGCCAGCAGCCCCTCCCTAGACTGGGGACTGTACTTC.